This TCR beta chain was sequenced for a study of blood T cells in healthy people across ages. CDR1 is SEHNR, CDR2 FQNEAQ, per germline (reference sequence). V was shortened by 7 bases and J by 1 base, with 14 bases between the two germline ends. The CDR3 length is 14 residues. Primers used in a second PCR of about 6 to 11 cycles were a sample-barcoded 5' primer and a J-beta primer mix. One entry per CDR3 protein results from TCRdb running MiXCR on the 5' RACE reads. The sample consists of some 1.6 million distinct CDR3 sequences, approximately 32% of them appearing once. This clonotype was detected only a few times.

Sequencing input: blood. The chain employs TRBV7-9 and TRBJ2-7; D is ambiguous. The source is a woman aged 25 to 39 in good health. CDR3 region: CASTALAGSYEQYF. CDR3 nucleotides: TGTGCCAGCACCGCGTTGGCTGGATCCTACGAGCAGTACTTC.